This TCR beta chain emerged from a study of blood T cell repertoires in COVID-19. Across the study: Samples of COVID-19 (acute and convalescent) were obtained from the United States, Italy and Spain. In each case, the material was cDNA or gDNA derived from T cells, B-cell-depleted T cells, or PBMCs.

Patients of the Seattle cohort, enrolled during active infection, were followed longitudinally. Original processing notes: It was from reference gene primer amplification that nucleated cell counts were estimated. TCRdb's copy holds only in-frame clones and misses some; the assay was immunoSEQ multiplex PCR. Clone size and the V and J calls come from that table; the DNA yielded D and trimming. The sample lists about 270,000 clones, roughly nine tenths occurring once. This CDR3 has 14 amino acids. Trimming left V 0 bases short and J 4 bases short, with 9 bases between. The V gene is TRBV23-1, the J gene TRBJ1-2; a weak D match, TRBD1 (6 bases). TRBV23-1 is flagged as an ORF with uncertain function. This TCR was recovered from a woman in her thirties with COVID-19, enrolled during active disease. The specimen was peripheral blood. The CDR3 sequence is CASSQSGDTYGYTF. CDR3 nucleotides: TGCGCCAGCAGTCAATCGGGGGACACCTATGGCTACACCTTC.